The 16 T cell receptor beta chains below come from one sample, sequenced in a study of monozygotic twins with inflammatory bowel disease. One entry per CDR3 protein, without DNA, is what TCRdb gives after re-calling the 5' RACE reads. The sample has a few hundred thousand distinct CDR3 sequences. The sample consisted of blood. The receptors here all came from a human donor with ulcerative colitis or Crohn's disease, or a healthy co-twin of an affected twin (not recorded which).

V and J are TRBV13 and TRBJ1-1. Germline values: CDR1 PRHDT, CDR2 FYEKMQ (reference sequence). CDR3 length equals 16 residues. CDR3 region: CASSLAFRGTNTEAFF.

The V gene is TRBV20-1, the J gene TRBJ1-1. CDR1 and CDR2 from the germline V gene are DFQATT and SNEGSKA (reference sequence). CDR3 length: 13 amino acids. The CDR3 reads CSARAQLNTEAFF.

V is TRBV12-3 or TRBV12-4 and J is TRBJ2-1; TCRdb returns TRBD1, unconfirmable since there is no DNA. CDR3 length: 14 amino acids. The CDR3 protein is CASSPNAGGNEQFF.

The CDR3 reads CASSPETLGYTF. The chain uses TRBV7-9 and TRBJ1-2. This CDR3 comprises 12 residues. Germline loops: CDR1 SEHNR, CDR2 FQNEAQ (reference sequence).

This rearrangement joins TRBV4-1 to TRBJ2-1. The CDR3 runs to 14 residues. Looked up from germline, CDR1 is MGHRA and CDR2 is YSYEKL. CDR3 residues: CASSQDTSLNEQFF.

The rearrangement links TRBV12-3 or TRBV12-4 to TRBJ2-7; TCRdb returns TRBD2, unconfirmable since there is no DNA. The CDR3 spans 14 residues. The CDR3 is CASTVAGSSYEQYF.

The chain uses TRBV20-1 and TRBJ1-1. CDR3 length equals 12 residues. CDR1 is DFQATT and CDR2 is SNEGSKA in the germline V gene (reference sequence). The CDR3: CSARAPNTEAFF.

This chain connects TRBV20-1 to TRBJ2-1; as DNA is missing, the TRBD1 call by TCRdb cannot be tested. CDR1 DFQATT and CDR2 SNEGSKA come from the germline V gene (reference sequence). There are 15 residues in the CDR3. CDR3 sequence reads: CSARVFEGAYNEQFF.

V usage is TRBV5-1 and J usage is TRBJ2-1; TCRdb's assignment of TRBD1 cannot be checked, as there is no DNA. The CDR3 covers 12 residues. Per the germline V gene, CDR1 is SGHRS and CDR2 is YFSETQ. The CDR3 reads CASSPSGQGQFF.

The V and J genes are TRBV5-6 and TRBJ2-1; TCRdb's D gene call, TRBD2, goes unchecked for lack of DNA. CDR3 length equals 15 residues. Germline CDR1 reads SGHDT; CDR2 reads YYEEEE. CDR3 region: CASTEWTSSYNEQFF. The full variable domain, its missing parts supplied by reference TRBV5-6 and TRBJ2-1, is DAGVTQSPTHLIKTRGQQVTLRCSPKSGHDTVSWYQQALGQGPQFIFQYYEEEERQRGNFPDRFSGHQFPNYSSELNVNALLLGDSALYLCASTEWTSSYNEQFFGPGTRLTVL.

The chain has TRBV4-1 and TRBJ1-4; without DNA, the TCRdb call of TRBD1 cannot be checked. The CDR3 is 16 residues long. The germline V gene has CDR1 MGHRA and CDR2 YSYEKL. The chain's CDR3 is CASSPRWTGVGEKLFF.

This sequence joins TRBV15 and TRBJ2-3; TCRdb's D call of TRBD1 is untestable without DNA. There are 14 residues in the CDR3. CDR1 is LNHNV, CDR2 YYDKDF, per germline (reference sequence). CDR3 protein: CATSSGNRGNTQYF.

The V and J genes are TRBV3-1 and TRBJ1-3. The germline gives CDR1 LGHDT, CDR2 YNNKEL (reference sequence). The CDR3 has 14 amino acids. CDR3 sequence: CASSQGVTGNTIYF.

The chain combines TRBV7-2 with TRBJ1-2. Germline V gene data show CDR1 as SGHTA and CDR2 as FQGNSA. The CDR3 is 17 residues long. CDR3: CASSLDPNRALAYGYTF.

The rearrangement uses TRBV12-3 or TRBV12-4 and TRBJ2-1; the D gene TCRdb calls, TRBD2, cannot be checked with no DNA. The CDR3 consists of 16 residues. CDR3 region: CASRETSWGSYNEQFF.

The chain couples TRBV7-3 to TRBJ2-2; lacking DNA, the TRBD2 call made by TCRdb goes unchecked. Per the germline V gene, CDR1 is SGHTA and CDR2 is FQGTGA. CDR3 length: 17 residues. This CDR3 is CASSKSPPPTSAGELFF. The full variable domain, with the rest looked up from reference TRBV7-3 and TRBJ2-2, is GAGVSQTPSNKVTEKGKYVELRCDPISGHTALYWYRQSLGQGPEFLIYFQGTGAADDSGLPNDRFFAVRPEGSVSTLKIQRTERGDSAVYLCASSKSPPPTSAGELFFGEGSRLTVL.